The next 19 T cell receptor beta chains were all read from a single sample in a study of CD8 T cells in ankylosing spondylitis. TCRdb processed the 5' RACE reads anew with MiXCR; each CDR3 protein has one entry. Of about 200,000 distinct CDR3 sequences in the sample, 20% to 30% were seen once. Sequencing was carried out using blood, either unsorted or a sorted T cell fraction (not recorded which). The source is a male donor with ankylosing spondylitis or in good health (not recorded which).

This clonotype came up many times. The chain recombines TRBV12-3 or TRBV12-4 with TRBJ1-5, with unresolved D. The CDR3 contains 15 residues. V lost 1 base and J 2 bases, leaving 9 bases between the germline ends. The CDR3 DNA is TGTGCCAGCAGTTTAGAATCCTCCGGCAATCAGCCCCAGCATTTT. Translated: CASSLESSGNQPQHF.

The chain recombines TRBV20-1 with TRBJ2-3, with 8 bases identical to TRBD2. Germline CDR1 reads DFQATT; CDR2 reads SNEGSKA (reference sequence). CDR3 size: 16 residues. V lost 7 bases, J lost 2 bases, and 14 bases stayed unmatched. The CDR3 is CSVPGGLAGLTDTQYF. The CDR3 region has the DNA TGCAGTGTCCCCGGCGGGCTAGCGGGTCTCACAGATACGCAGTATTTT.

The rearrangement links TRBV6-1 to TRBJ2-5; 12 bases fit TRBD2. The CDR3 runs to 15 residues. V dropped 4 bases and J dropped 5; count of bases not matched to a gene: 5. Germline V gene data show CDR1 as MNHNS and CDR2 as SASEGT. This CDR3 is CASSGRLAGDETQYF. CDR3 nucleotides: TGTGCCAGCAGTGGAAGACTAGCGGGAGATGAGACCCAGTACTTC.

Many counts were recorded for this clonotype. CDR3 residues: CSARSPDGSNQPQHF. The DNA of the CDR3 is TGCAGTGCTAGATCCCCAGACGGGAGCAATCAGCCCCAGCATTTT. The chain joins TRBV20-1 to TRBJ1-5; D is unclear. The CDR3 covers 15 residues. The V end lost 2 bases, the J end lost 1 base, and 12 bases lay between the germline ends. Germline CDR1 DFQATT, CDR2 SNEGSKA (reference sequence).

The chain has TRBV6-1 and TRBJ2-1; 7 bases align to TRBD1. This CDR3 is built from 12 residues. Unmatched junction bases numbered 5, after V lost 7 bases and J lost 8 bases. The germline V gene has CDR1 MNHNS and CDR2 SASEGT. Written as DNA, the CDR3 is TGTGCCAGCACGGGACAGTCGGATGAGCAGTTCTTC. Its protein is CASTGQSDEQFF.

The chain links TRBV20-1 to TRBJ1-5; D gene uncertain. Trimming pared 7 bases from V and 0 bases from J, leaving 16 bases between. CDR1 DFQATT and CDR2 SNEGSKA come from the germline V gene (reference sequence). The CDR3 is made up of 15 amino acids. DNA for the CDR3: TGCAGTGTCAGACAAGGGTTTGATAGCAATCAGCCCCAGCATTTT. It codes for CSVRQGFDSNQPQHF.

This clonotype was seen ten or more times. This rearrangement joins TRBV29-1 to TRBJ2-3; 12 nucleotides line up with TRBD1. The CDR3 length is 13 residues. Germline-derived CDR1 and CDR2 are SQVTM and ANQGSEA. V was clipped by 7 bases and J by 7 bases; unmatched bases: 6. CDR3 DNA sequence: TGCAGCGCCCGGGACAGGGGGCTAAATACGCAGTATTTT. The encoded protein is CSARDRGLNTQYF.

The V gene is TRBV20-1, the J gene TRBJ2-5; weak D call: TRBD2 (6 bases). CDR1 and CDR2 (germline): DFQATT, SNEGSKA (reference sequence). This CDR3 region has 14 residues. The ends were cut back, 5 bases at V and 3 bases at J, with 16 bases in the middle. CDR3 region: CSAGSGLTEETQYF. The CDR3 nucleotides are TGCAGTGCTGGGTCAGGACTAACAGAAGAGACCCAGTACTTC.

Concerning this clonotype itself: This may come from a read error, since a much larger clone is one base off. This chain joins TRBV4-1 and TRBJ2-1, with D possibly TRBD2 on 5 matching bases. The CDR3 totals 17 residues. V lost 0 bases and J lost 2, with 14 bases in between. Germline V gives CDR1 MGHRA, CDR2 YSYEKL. The DNA of the CDR3 is TGCGCCAGCAGCCAAGATCGCGGCGGGCCCCCCTACAATGAGCAGTTCTTC. It yields the protein CASSQDRGGPPYNEQFF.

This clonotype was picked up many times. This chain connects TRBV6-1 to TRBJ2-1, with 9 positions matching TRBD1. With V trimmed by 8 bases and J by 4 bases, 9 bases remained unmatched. Germline CDR1 is MNHNS and CDR2 is SASEGT. The CDR3 spans 15 residues. This chain's CDR3 is CASRAMDRGYNEQFF. CDR3 nucleotide sequence: TGTGCCAGCCGGGCAATGGACAGGGGATACAATGAGCAGTTCTTC.

This clonotype has a count of ten or more. In DNA form, the CDR3 reads TGTGCCAGCAGTGACCCAGGCAGGGGAACCGGGGAGCTGTTTTTT. Its protein product is CASSDPGRGTGELFF. V and J are TRBV25-1 and TRBJ2-2; perhaps TRBD1 as D (6 bases). The CDR3 extends over 15 amino acids. Trimming removed 3 bases at V and 5 bases at J, with 13 bases between. The germline CDR1 and CDR2 sequences are MGHDK and SYGVNS.

This clonotype occurred a few times. The chain uses TRBV5-1 and TRBJ2-5; D possibly corresponds to TRBD1 (6 bases). Germline V gives CDR1 SGHRS, CDR2 YFSETQ. V lost 5 bases, J lost 0 bases, and 8 bases lay in between. The CDR3 spans 13 residues. CDR3 bases: TGCGCCAGCAGTCGACAGGACCAAGAGACCCAGTACTTC. Amino acids: CASSRQDQETQYF.

The chain links TRBV20-1 to TRBJ2-3; 7 bases map to TRBD1. The length of the CDR3 is 18 residues. V shed 3 bases and J 0 bases; nucleotides not matched to a gene: 15. Germline V gene data show CDR1 as DFQATT and CDR2 as SNEGSKA (reference sequence). CDR3 sequence: CSASSVKRTGPSTDTQYF. CDR3 bases: TGCAGTGCTAGCTCTGTGAAAAGGACAGGCCCCAGCACAGATACGCAGTATTTT.

In its sample, this clonotype was seen many times. The gene calls are TRBV5-5 and TRBJ1-4, with 9 nucleotides matching TRBD1. The CDR3 spans 15 residues. With 4 bases clipped from V and 7 bases from J, the junction kept 8 bases outside the gene matches. Germline CDR1 and CDR2: SGHKS and YYEKEE (reference sequence). The CDR3 region is CASSAGQGLIEKLFF. In nucleotides, the CDR3 is TGTGCCAGCAGCGCCGGACAGGGGTTAATTGAAAAACTGTTTTTT.

This rearrangement joins TRBV7-2 to TRBJ2-5, with D possibly being TRBD1 (6 bases). Trimming took off 6 bases at V and 5 bases at J, with 16 bases between the two ends. The germline V gene encodes CDR1 SGHTA and CDR2 FQGNSA. This CDR3 spans 14 amino acids. The DNA for the CDR3 is TGTGCCAGCAGACCGGGACAAGTTGGCGAGACCCAGTACTTC. This gives the protein CASRPGQVGETQYF.

This clonotype occurred many times. This chain links TRBV28 with TRBJ1-5; no clear D gene. The V end lost 5 bases, the J end lost 4 bases, and 9 bases lay between the germline ends. Per the germline V gene, CDR1 is MDHEN and CDR2 is SYDVKM. This CDR3 spans 13 amino acids. The CDR3 is CASSPLRNQPQHF. CDR3 DNA sequence: TGTGCCAGCAGTCCCCTCCGAAATCAGCCCCAGCATTTT.

This clonotype was seen repeatedly, ten times or more. V is TRBV20-1 and J is TRBJ2-7; D possibly corresponds to TRBD1 (6 bases). Germline values: CDR1 DFQATT, CDR2 SNEGSKA (reference sequence). V gave up 1 base and J gave up 5 bases, with 18 bases separating them. This CDR3 is built from 15 residues. The CDR3, as DNA: TGCAGTGCTAGAGCGACGGCAGGGGATCCCCACGAGCAGTACTTC. This codes for CSARATAGDPHEQYF.

Comment on this clonotype: A clone one base away is much larger, so this may be a read error. For the CDR3, the DNA is TGTGCCAGCAGAGCCGAGCGGGAAACCACCGTGGAGCTGTTTTTT. It yields the protein CASRAERETTVELFF. The rearrangement uses TRBV2 and TRBJ2-2, with 7 bases that match TRBD2. This CDR3 is built from 15 residues. CDR1 is SNHLY, CDR2 FYNNEI, per germline.

This clonotype was counted ten times or more. The chain employs TRBV4-1 and TRBJ2-3; D is possibly TRBD2 (6 bases). Germline V gene data show CDR1 as MGHRA and CDR2 as YSYEKL. The CDR3 runs 14 residues. Deletions cut 4 bases from V and 2 bases from J, with 10 bases between. The CDR3 DNA is TGCGCCAGCAGCCGGGCGGGGTACACAGATACGCAGTATTTT. This encodes CASSRAGYTDTQYF.